By share, the clone carrying this TCR beta chain ranks as medium-sized (0.01 to 0.1%). Its specificity is not known. Using MiXCR, TCRdb re-called clones from the PCR reads. This sample has about 31,000 clones, with around 20% found just once. These data originate in a study of metastatic and nonmetastatic thyroid tumors. Study as a whole: For malignant and benign thyroid patients, tumor or nodule tissue and blood were the sources whose repertoires were compared. Findings of the study overall: It was reported that TCR beta diversity was significantly higher in malignant thyroid tumors than benign nodules, in blood and tumor.

J was trimmed by 7 bases and V by 0 bases; bases with no gene match: 12. The V gene's germline CDR1 is WSHSY and CDR2 SAAADI. The CDR3 totals 16 residues. Each patient went into thyroid surgery without having received any treatment. This clonotype was sampled from a female donor with papillary thyroid cancer or a benign thyroid nodule (not recorded which). Some clones in this sample may be carry-over from other donors' samples. V usage is TRBV10-2 and J usage is TRBJ2-7; TRBD2 matches 7 bases. Sequencing was carried out using blood. CDR3 sequence reads: CASSESAGRRTGEQYF. The CDR3 nucleotides are TGCGCCAGCAGTGAGTCGGCCGGGAGGAGGACGGGTGAGCAGTACTTC.